Each of the 11 T cell receptor beta chains below was sequenced from the same sample in a study of T-cell memory formation after mild COVID-19. MiXCR was run by TCRdb on the 5' RACE reads, yielding one entry per CDR3 protein. The repertoire includes about 340,000 distinct CDR3 sequences, 10% to 15% of them detected once, and 20% to 25% sits in the top ten. Material for sequencing was PBMCs or a T cell subset sorted from them (not recorded which). The receptors originated from a man aged 18-30 years who had mild COVID-19 (a few samples of this study predate the infection). Cell type and time point are not known.

This rearrangement joins TRBV7-6 to TRBJ1-2, with 8 bases aligning to TRBD1. Germline assignment: CDR1 SGHVS and CDR2 FNYEAQ. J was trimmed by 8 bases and V by 5 bases; bases with no gene match: 7. The CDR3 has 13 amino acids. The CDR3 DNA reads as TGTGCCAGCAGCCCAGGACAGGGACAGGGCTACACCTTC. Translation gives CASSPGQGQGYTF.

In its sample, this clonotype was seen many times. This rearrangement joins TRBV12-3 or TRBV12-4 to TRBJ2-7; TRBD1 matches 7 bases. The CDR3 is made up of 13 amino acids. V was clipped by 7 bases and J by 3 bases; unmatched bases: 6. CDR3 sequence (DNA): TGTGCCAGCACCAGGACAGGAGTCTACGAGCAGTACTTC. Protein sequence: CASTRTGVYEQYF.

The rearrangement uses TRBV20-1 and TRBJ2-5; 7 bases are shared with TRBD1. This CDR3 region has 15 residues. Trimming cost V 0 bases and J 0 bases; bases outside gene matches: 4. Germline lookup yields CDR1 DFQATT and CDR2 SNEGSKA (reference sequence). Here the CDR3 reads CSARDGQDYQETQYF. CDR3 DNA: TGCAGTGCTAGAGATGGACAGGACTACCAAGAGACCCAGTACTTC.

This clonotype has only a few counts. V gene TRBV7-9 combines with J gene TRBJ1-1, with D possibly TRBD1 on 5 matching bases. Per the germline V gene, CDR1 is SEHNR and CDR2 is FQNEAQ (reference sequence). The CDR3 totals 14 residues. The V end was cut by 6 bases, the J end by 3 bases, with 14 bases between. The CDR3 DNA reads TGTGCCAGCAGACCCCAGGGATGGGACACTGAAGCTTTCTTT. Its translation is CASRPQGWDTEAFF.

This clonotype came up many times. The chain has TRBV7-2 and TRBJ2-1, with TRBD1 matching over 7 bases. Germline trimming cut 5 bases from V and 3 bases from J; bases unmatched to any gene: 7. This CDR3 comprises 15 residues. Looked up from germline, CDR1 is SGHTA and CDR2 is FQGNSA. The CDR3 protein is CASSQDRSIYNEQFF. The CDR3 DNA is TGTGCCAGCAGCCAGGACAGGTCGATCTACAATGAGCAGTTCTTC.

This clonotype came up a few times. The rearrangement uses TRBV7-9 and TRBJ2-7; 11 bases align to TRBD2. Trimming removed 5 bases from V and 3 bases from J; junction bases left unmatched: 6. Germline CDR1 reads SEHNR; CDR2 reads FQNEAQ (reference sequence). The length of the CDR3 is 15 residues. CDR3 sequence (DNA): TGTGCCAGCAGCCCTGGACTAGCGGGTATCTACGAGCAGTACTTC. This gives the protein CASSPGLAGIYEQYF.

This clonotype showed up just a few times. The chain recombines TRBV12-3 or TRBV12-4 with TRBJ2-5; 11 nucleotides agree with TRBD1. This CDR3 is 16 amino acids long. V shed 0 bases and J 5 bases; nucleotides not matched to a gene: 5. The CDR3 DNA reads TGTGCCAGCAGTTTAGCCGGGACAGGGGGACTTGAGACCCAGTACTTC. Translation: CASSLAGTGGLETQYF.

This clonotype turned up a few times. The genes are TRBV18 and TRBJ2-1; TRBD2 aligns across 7 bases. The germline V gene has CDR1 KGHSH and CDR2 LQKENI. This CDR3 contains 16 residues. J gave up 12 bases and V 0 bases, and 14 bases lay outside the gene matches. CDR3 in amino acids: CASSPPSSGALTGQFF. The CDR3 DNA reads TGTGCCAGCTCACCACCGTCCAGCGGGGCCCTAACGGGGCAGTTCTTC.

This clonotype was detected only a few times. The chain uses TRBV12-3 or TRBV12-4 and TRBJ2-1; maybe TRBD1 (6 bases). CDR3 length: 13 residues. V dropped 6 bases and J dropped 7 bases, with 13 bases sitting between them. CDR3 DNA sequence: TGTGCCAGCAGCTCCCTAGGGGGTAATGAGCAGTTCTTC. This encodes CASSSLGGNEQFF.

This rearrangement joins TRBV5-1 to TRBJ1-1; possible D gene TRBD1, 5 bases. Trimming stripped 3 bases from V and 1 base from J, with 19 bases between. This CDR3 spans 17 amino acids. Germline CDR1 is SGHRS and CDR2 is YFSETQ. In DNA form, the CDR3 reads TGCGCCAGCAGCTCCGTGGGGCAGGGAATTTCGAACACTGAAGCTTTCTTT. Translated: CASSSVGQGISNTEAFF.

This clonotype was seen only a few times. This chain uses TRBV29-1 with TRBJ2-3; no definite D call. Germline loops: CDR1 SQVTM, CDR2 ANQGSEA. CDR3 length: 17 amino acids. With 1 base removed from V and 1 base from J, the gap between germline ends came to 18 bases. The CDR3 coding sequence is TGCAGCGTTGAAGTTGGGAAAAGGGCTTTAGGCACAGATACGCAGTATTTT. Residues: CSVEVGKRALGTDTQYF.